This T cell receptor (beta chain) was sequenced in a study of Ad26.COV2.S vaccination and SARS-CoV-2 variants. Findings of the study overall: Breadth and depth estimates from TCRs may understate total T cell responses.

On this clone itself: Its antigen is unidentified.

Repertoires were generated with immunoSEQ multiplex PCR, while TCRdb's copy carries only in-frame clones and drops some. The sample lists hundreds of thousands of clones, 89% occurring once. Treatment specified: roughly 20 received Ad26.COV2.S at low or high dose, single or two shots; 5 received placebo; per-sample allocation not given. Sampling happened 63 days after the first vaccine or placebo injection. The TCR comes from a person aged 18-60 years who received the Ad26.COV2.S COVID-19 vaccine or a placebo. This specimen consisted of peripheral blood, obtained in a trial of Ad26.COV2.S vaccine versus placebo.

CDR3: CASRQTGTSDTGELFF. CDR3 nucleotides: TGTGCCAGCAGACAAACCGGGACTAGCGACACCGGGGAGCTGTTTTTT. The J gene is TRBJ2-2, the V gene TRBV11-2; 10 bases are a match to TRBD2. This CDR3 region has 16 residues. V dropped 6 bases and J dropped 3; count of bases not matched to a gene: 7. The germline V gene has CDR1 SGHAT and CDR2 FQNNGV.